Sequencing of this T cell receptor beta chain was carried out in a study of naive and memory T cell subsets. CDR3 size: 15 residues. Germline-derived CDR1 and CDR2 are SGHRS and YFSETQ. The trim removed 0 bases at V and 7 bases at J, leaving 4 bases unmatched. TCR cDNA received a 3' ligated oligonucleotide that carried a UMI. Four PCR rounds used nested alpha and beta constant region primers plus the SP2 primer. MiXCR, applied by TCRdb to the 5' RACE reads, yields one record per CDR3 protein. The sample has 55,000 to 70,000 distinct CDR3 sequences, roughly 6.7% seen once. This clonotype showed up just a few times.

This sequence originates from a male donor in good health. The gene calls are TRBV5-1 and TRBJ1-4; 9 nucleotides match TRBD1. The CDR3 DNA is TGCGCCAGCAGCTTGGTCCCGGGACAGGGTGAAAAACTGTTTTTT. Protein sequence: CASSLVPGQGEKLFF. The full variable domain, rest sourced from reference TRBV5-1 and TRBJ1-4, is KAGVTQTPRYLIKTRGQQVTLSCSPISGHRSVSWYQQTPGQGLQFLFEYFSETQRNKGNFPGRFSGRQFSNSRSEMNVSTLELGDSALYLCASSLVPGQGEKLFFGSGTQLSVL.